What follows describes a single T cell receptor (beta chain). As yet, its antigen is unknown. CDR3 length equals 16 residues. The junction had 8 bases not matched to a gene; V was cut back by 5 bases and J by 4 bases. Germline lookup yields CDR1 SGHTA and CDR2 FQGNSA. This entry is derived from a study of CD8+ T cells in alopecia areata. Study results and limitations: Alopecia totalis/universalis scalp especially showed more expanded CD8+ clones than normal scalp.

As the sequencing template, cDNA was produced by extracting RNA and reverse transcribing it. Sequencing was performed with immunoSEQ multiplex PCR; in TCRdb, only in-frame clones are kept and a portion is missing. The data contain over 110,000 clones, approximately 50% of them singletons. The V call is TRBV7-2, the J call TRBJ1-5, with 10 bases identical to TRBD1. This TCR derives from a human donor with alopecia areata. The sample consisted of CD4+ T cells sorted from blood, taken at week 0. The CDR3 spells CASSTTGTGANQPQHF. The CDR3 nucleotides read TGTGCCAGCAGCACCACGGGGACAGGGGCAAATCAGCCCCAGCATTTT.